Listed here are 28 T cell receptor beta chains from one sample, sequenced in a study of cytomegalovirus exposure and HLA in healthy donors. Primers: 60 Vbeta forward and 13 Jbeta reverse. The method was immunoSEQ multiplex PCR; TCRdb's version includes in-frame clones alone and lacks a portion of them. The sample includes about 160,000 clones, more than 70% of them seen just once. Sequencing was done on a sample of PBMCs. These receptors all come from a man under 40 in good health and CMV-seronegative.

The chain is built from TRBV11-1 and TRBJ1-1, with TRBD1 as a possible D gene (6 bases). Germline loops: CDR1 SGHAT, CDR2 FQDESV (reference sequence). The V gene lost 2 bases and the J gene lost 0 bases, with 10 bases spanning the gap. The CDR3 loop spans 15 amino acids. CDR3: CASSLLTGLNTEAFF. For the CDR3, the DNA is TGTGCCAGCAGCTTACTCACAGGGCTGAACACTGAAGCTTTCTTT.

The CDR3 coding sequence is TGTGCCAGCTCACCAGGGACAGGGATTTCGAATTCACCCCTCCACTTT. It is translated as CASSPGTGISNSPLHF. This sequence joins TRBV18 and TRBJ1-6; 9 bases match TRBD1. Germline trimming cut 2 bases from V and 7 bases from J; bases unmatched to any gene: 6. The CDR3 covers 16 residues. The V gene's germline CDR1 is KGHSH and CDR2 LQKENI.

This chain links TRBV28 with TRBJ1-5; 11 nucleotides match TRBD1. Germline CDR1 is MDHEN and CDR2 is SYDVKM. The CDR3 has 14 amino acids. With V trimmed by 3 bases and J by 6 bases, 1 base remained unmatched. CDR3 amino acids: CASSFGTGGQPQHF. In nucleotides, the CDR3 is TGTGCCAGCAGTTTTGGGACAGGGGGTCAGCCCCAGCATTTT.

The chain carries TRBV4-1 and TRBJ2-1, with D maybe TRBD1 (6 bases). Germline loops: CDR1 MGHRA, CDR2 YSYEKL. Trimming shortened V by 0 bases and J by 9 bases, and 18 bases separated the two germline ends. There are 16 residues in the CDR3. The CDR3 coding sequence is TGCGCCAGCAGCCAAGATGTGGGGGCACAGTCGGTTGAGCAGTTCTTC. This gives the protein CASSQDVGAQSVEQFF.

CDR3 amino acids: CASSNEDNEQFF. DNA for the CDR3: TGTGCCAGCAGCAATGAGGACAATGAGCAGTTCTTC. This chain uses TRBV21-1 with TRBJ2-1; TRBD2 is taken as the D call from the table, unchecked against the DNA. TRBV21-1 is a recognized pseudogene. This CDR3 is 12 amino acids long.

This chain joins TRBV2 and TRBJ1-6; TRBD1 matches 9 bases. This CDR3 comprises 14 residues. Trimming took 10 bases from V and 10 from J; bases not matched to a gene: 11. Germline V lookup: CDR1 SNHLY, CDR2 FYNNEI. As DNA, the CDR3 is TGTGCCACCGGGCGGGGGACAGGGCAGTCACCCCTCCACTTT. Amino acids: CATGRGTGQSPLHF. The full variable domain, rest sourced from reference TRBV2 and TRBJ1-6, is EPEVTQTPSHQVTQMGQEVILRCVPISNHLYFYWYRQILGQKVEFLVSFYNNEISEKSEIFDDQFSVERPDGSNFTLKIRSTKLEDSAMYFCATGRGTGQSPLHFGNGTRLTVT.

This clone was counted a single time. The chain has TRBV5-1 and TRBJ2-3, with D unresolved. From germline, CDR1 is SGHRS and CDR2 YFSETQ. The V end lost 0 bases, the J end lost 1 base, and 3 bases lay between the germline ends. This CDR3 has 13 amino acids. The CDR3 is CASSLVGTDTQYF. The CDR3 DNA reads TGCGCCAGCAGCTTGGTAGGCACAGATACGCAGTATTTT.

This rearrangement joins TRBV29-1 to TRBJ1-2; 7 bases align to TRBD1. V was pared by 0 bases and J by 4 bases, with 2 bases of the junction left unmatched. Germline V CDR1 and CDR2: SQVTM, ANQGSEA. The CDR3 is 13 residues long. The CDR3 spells CSVEENRGYGYTF. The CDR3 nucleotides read TGCAGCGTTGAAGAGAACAGGGGCTATGGCTACACCTTC.

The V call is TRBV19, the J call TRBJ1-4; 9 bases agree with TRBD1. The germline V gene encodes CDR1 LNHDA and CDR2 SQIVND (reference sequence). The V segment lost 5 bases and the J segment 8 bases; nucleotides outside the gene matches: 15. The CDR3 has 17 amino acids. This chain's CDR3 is CASSLIDSGQGYEKLFF. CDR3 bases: TGTGCCAGTAGTCTGATCGATTCGGGACAGGGATACGAAAAACTGTTTTTT.

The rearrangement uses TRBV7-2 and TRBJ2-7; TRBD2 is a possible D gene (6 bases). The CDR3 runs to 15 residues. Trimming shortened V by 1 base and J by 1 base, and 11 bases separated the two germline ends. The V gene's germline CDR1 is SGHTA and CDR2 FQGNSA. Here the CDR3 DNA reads TGTGCCAGCAGCTTAGATAATAGCGGTTCCTACGAGCAGTACTTC. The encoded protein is CASSLDNSGSYEQYF.

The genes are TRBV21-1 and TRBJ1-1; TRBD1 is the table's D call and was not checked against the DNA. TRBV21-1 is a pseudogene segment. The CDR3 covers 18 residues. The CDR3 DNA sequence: TGTGCCAGCAGCAAAGGTGAAAAATACAGGAACATGAACACTGAAGCTTTCTTT. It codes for CASSKGEKYRNMNTEAFF.

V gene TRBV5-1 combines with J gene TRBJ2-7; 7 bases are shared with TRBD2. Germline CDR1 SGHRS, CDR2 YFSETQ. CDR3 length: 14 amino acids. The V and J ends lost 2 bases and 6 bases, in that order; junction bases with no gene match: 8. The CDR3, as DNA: TGCGCCAGCAGCTTCTACGGGACTACTTCCGAGCAGTACTTC. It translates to CASSFYGTTSEQYF.

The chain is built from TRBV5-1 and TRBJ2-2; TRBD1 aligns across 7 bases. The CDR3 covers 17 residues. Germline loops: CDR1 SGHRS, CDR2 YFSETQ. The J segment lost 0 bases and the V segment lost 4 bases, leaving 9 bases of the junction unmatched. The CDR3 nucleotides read TGCGCCAGCAGCAAAGGATCCGGGACAGCGAACACCGGGGAGCTGTTTTTT. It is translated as CASSKGSGTANTGELFF.

In DNA form, the CDR3 reads TGTGCCAGCAGTGAATACAGTACTTATGGCTACACCTTC. Its protein is CASSEYSTYGYTF. The J gene is TRBJ1-2, the V gene TRBV2; D not resolved. Looked up from germline, CDR1 is SNHLY and CDR2 is FYNNEI. CDR3 length: 13 residues. V lost 2 bases, J lost 5 bases, and 9 bases lay in between.

The CDR3 region has the DNA TGTGCCGCCTACAGGGGTAATTACCAAGAGACCCAGTACTTC. As protein: CAAYRGNYQETQYF. V and J are TRBV30 and TRBJ2-5; 7 nucleotides match TRBD1. This CDR3 comprises 14 residues. V was clipped by 8 bases and J by 0 bases; unmatched bases: 9. Looked up from germline, CDR1 is GTSNPN and CDR2 is SVGIG (reference sequence).

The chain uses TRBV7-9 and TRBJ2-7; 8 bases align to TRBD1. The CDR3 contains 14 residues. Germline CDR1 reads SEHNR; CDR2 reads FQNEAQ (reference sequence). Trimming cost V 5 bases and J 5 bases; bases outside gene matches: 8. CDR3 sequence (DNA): TGTGCCAGCAGCCGATGGGACAGGCTTCACGAGCAGTACTTC. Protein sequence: CASSRWDRLHEQYF.

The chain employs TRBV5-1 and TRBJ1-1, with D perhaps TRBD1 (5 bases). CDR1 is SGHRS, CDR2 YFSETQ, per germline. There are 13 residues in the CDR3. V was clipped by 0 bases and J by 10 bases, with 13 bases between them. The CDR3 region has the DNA TGCGCCAGCAGCTTGGGTGCTAGCGGGGGAGCTTTCTTT. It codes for CASSLGASGGAFF.

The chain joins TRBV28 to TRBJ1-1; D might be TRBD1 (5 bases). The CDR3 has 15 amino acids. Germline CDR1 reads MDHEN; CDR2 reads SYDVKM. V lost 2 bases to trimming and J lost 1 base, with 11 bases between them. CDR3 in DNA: TGTGCCAGCAGTTTACCCCAGGGCTCGAACACTGAAGCTTTCTTT. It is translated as CASSLPQGSNTEAFF.

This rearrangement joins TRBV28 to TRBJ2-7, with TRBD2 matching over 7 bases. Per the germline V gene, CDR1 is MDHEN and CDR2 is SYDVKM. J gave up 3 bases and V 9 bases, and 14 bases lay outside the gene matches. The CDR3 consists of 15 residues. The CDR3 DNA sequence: TGTGCCAGTAGAGCCCGAGGAGCGGGAAACTACGAGCAGTACTTC. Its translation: CASRARGAGNYEQYF. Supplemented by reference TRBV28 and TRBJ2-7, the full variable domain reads DVKVTQSSRYLVKRTGEKVFLECVQDMDHENMFWYRQDPGLGLRLIYFSYDVKMKEKGDIPEGYSVSREKKERFSLILESASTNQTSMYLCASRARGAGNYEQYFGPGTRLTVT.

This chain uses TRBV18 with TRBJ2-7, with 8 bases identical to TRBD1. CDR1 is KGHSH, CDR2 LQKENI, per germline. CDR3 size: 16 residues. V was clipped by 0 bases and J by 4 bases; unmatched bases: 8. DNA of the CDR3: TGTGCCAGCTCACCACCCGAGTTGCAGGGGGCTTACGAGCAGTACTTC. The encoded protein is CASSPPELQGAYEQYF.

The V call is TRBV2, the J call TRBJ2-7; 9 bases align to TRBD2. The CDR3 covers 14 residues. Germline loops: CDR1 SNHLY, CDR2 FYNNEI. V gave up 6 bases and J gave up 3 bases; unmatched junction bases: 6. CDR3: CASSESSGNYEQYF. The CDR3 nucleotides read TGTGCCAGCAGCGAGTCTAGCGGGAACTACGAGCAGTACTTC. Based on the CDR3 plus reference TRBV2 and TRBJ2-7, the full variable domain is EPEVTQTPSHQVTQMGQEVILRCVPISNHLYFYWYRQILGQKVEFLVSFYNNEISEKSEIFDDQFSVERPDGSNFTLKIRSTKLEDSAMYFCASSESSGNYEQYFGPGTRLTVT.

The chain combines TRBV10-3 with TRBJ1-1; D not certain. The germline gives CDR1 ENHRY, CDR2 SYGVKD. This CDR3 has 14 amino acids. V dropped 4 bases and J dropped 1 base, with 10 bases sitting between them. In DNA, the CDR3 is TGTGCCATCAGTGGGGCGTCCCCGAACACTGAAGCTTTCTTT. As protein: CAISGASPNTEAFF.

DNA of the CDR3: TGCGCCAGTCGGGCCCCGCCCCCCGGAGCGGCCGCGCAGTACTTC. Amino acids: CASRAPPPGAAAQYF. The rearrangement joins TRBV10-2 to TRBJ2-5; the D gene is possibly TRBD2 (5 bases). From germline, CDR1 is WSHSY and CDR2 SAAADI. V dropped 9 bases and J dropped 11 bases, with 28 bases sitting between them. The CDR3 totals 15 residues.

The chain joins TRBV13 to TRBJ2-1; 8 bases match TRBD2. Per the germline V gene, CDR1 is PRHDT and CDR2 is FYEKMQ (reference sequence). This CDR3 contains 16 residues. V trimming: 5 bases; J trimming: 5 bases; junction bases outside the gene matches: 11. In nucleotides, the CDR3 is TGTGCCAGCAGCCTTTTACCGGGACTAGGGGACAATGAGCAGTTCTTC. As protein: CASSLLPGLGDNEQFF. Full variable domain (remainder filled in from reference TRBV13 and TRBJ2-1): AAGVIQSPRHLIKEKRETATLKCYPIPRHDTVYWYQQGPGQDPQFLISFYEKMQSDKGSIPDRFSAQQFSDYHSELNMSSLELGDSALYFCASSLLPGLGDNEQFFGPGTRLTVL.

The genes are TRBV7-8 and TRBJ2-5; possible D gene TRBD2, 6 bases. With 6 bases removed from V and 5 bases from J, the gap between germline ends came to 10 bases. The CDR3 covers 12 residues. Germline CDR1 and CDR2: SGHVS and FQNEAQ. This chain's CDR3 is CASRLGGETQYF. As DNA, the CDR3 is TGTGCCAGCAGACTAGGAGGGGAGACCCAGTACTTC.

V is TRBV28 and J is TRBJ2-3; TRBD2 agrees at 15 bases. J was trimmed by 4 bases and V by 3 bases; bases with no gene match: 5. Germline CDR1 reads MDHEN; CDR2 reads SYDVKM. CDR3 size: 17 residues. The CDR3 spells CASSLWTSGGAPDTQYF. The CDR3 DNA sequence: TGTGCCAGCAGTTTGTGGACTAGCGGGGGGGCCCCAGATACGCAGTATTTT.

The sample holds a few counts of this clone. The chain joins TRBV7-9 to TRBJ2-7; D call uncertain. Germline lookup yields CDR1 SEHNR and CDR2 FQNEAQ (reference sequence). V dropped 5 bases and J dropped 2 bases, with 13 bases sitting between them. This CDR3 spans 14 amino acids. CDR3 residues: CASSPRSSTYEQYF. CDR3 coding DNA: TGTGCCAGCAGCCCCCGGTCGTCCACCTACGAGCAGTACTTC. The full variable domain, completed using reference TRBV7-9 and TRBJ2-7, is DTGVSQNPRHKITKRGQNVTFRCDPISEHNRLYWYRQTLGQGPEFLTYFQNEAQLEKSRLLSDRFSAERPKGSFSTLEIQRTEQGDSAMYLCASSPRSSTYEQYFGPGTRLTVT.

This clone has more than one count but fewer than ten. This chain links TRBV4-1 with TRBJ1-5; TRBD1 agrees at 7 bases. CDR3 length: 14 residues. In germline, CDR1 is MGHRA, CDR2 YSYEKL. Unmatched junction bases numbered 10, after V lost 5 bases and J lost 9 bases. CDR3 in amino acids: CASSGQGVFGPQHF. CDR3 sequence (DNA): TGCGCCAGCAGCGGGCAGGGGGTTTTTGGGCCCCAGCATTTT.